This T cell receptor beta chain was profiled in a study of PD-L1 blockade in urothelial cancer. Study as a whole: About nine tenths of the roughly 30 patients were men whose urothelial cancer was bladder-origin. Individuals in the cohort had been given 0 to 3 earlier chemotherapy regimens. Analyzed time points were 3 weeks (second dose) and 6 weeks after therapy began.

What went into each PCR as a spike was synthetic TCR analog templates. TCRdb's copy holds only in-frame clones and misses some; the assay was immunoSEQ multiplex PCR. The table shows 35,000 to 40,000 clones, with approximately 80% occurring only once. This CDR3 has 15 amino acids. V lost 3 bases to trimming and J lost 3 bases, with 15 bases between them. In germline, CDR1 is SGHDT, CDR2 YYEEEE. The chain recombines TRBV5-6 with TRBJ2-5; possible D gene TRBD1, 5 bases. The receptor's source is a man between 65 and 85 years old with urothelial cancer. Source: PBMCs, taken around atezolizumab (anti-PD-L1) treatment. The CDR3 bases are TGTGCCAGCAGCTACCGACAGACCGAAAAAGAGACCCAGTACTTC. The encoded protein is CASSYRQTEKETQYF.